This entry lists 7 T cell receptor beta chains sequenced from one sample in a study of Ad26.COV2.S vaccination and SARS-CoV-2 variants. Measured with immunoSEQ multiplex PCR; TCRdb has only the in-frame clones, and not every one. The sample carries about 400,000 clones, approximately 89% recorded once. The treatment: about 20 received Ad26.COV2.S at low or high dose, single or two shots; about five received placebo; per-sample allocation not given. Sampling occurred on day 63 after the first vaccine or placebo injection. The material sequenced was peripheral blood, taken in a trial of Ad26.COV2.S vaccine versus placebo. These receptor sequences come from a person between 18 and 59 years old who received the Ad26.COV2.S COVID-19 vaccine or a placebo.

The genes are TRBV14 and TRBJ2-7; D call uncertain. V lost 3 bases and J lost 6, with 6 bases in between. The CDR3 has 11 residues. Germline CDR1 is SGHDN and CDR2 is FVKESK. The CDR3 region is CASSHAIEQYF. The CDR3 DNA reads as TGTGCCAGCAGCCATGCCATCGAGCAGTACTTC.

This rearrangement joins TRBV5-5 to TRBJ2-5; maybe TRBD2 (5 bases). Germline lookup yields CDR1 SGHKS and CDR2 YYEKEE (reference sequence). V dropped 0 bases and J dropped 9 bases, with 15 bases sitting between them. The CDR3 is made up of 14 amino acids. The CDR3 reads CASSLEASRTPQYF. In DNA form, the CDR3 reads TGTGCCAGCAGCTTGGAGGCTAGCAGAACCCCCCAGTACTTC.

CDR3 region: CASRTSGLPETQYF. CDR3 DNA: TGTGCCAGCAGAACTAGCGGGCTCCCAGAGACCCAGTACTTC. This chain connects TRBV27 to TRBJ2-5; 9 positions agree with TRBD2. Per germline, CDR1 MNHEY and CDR2 SMNVEV (reference sequence). This CDR3 comprises 14 residues. Trimming at V came to 6 bases and at J to 4 bases, leaving 6 bases not matched to a gene.

The chain links TRBV28 to TRBJ2-7; tentatively, D is TRBD2 (6 bases). Per the germline V gene, CDR1 is MDHEN and CDR2 is SYDVKM. The CDR3 has 14 residues. V was clipped by 3 bases and J by 3 bases, with 12 bases between them. CDR3 residues: CASSLWNGGYEQYF. CDR3 in DNA: TGTGCCAGCAGTTTGTGGAACGGGGGCTACGAGCAGTACTTC.

The V and J genes are TRBV5-1 and TRBJ2-2, with D perhaps matching TRBD1 (5 bases). This CDR3 contains 15 residues. Germline CDR1 and CDR2: SGHRS and YFSETQ. V was cut by 0 bases and J by 4 bases, with 10 bases left in between. The CDR3 nucleotides are TGCGCCAGCAGCTTGGTAGGGGTAGGCACCGGGGAGCTGTTTTTT. Amino acids: CASSLVGVGTGELFF.

CDR3 region: CASSPSSGYSGNTIYF. The CDR3 region has the DNA TGTGCCAGCTCACCAAGCAGCGGCTACTCTGGAAACACCATATATTTT. The chain recombines TRBV18 with TRBJ1-3, with D uncertain. This CDR3 is 16 amino acids long. Germline-derived CDR1 and CDR2 are KGHSH and LQKENI. Trimming removed 2 bases at V and 0 bases at J, with 11 bases between.

The rearrangement joins TRBV28 to TRBJ2-3; tentatively, D is TRBD2 (7 bases). The V gene's germline CDR1 is MDHEN and CDR2 SYDVKM. This CDR3 is built from 14 residues. The V end lost 3 bases, the J end lost 7 bases, and 14 bases lay between the germline ends. The CDR3 sequence: CASSFGGQQNTQYF. The CDR3 DNA follows: TGTGCCAGCAGTTTCGGGGGGCAGCAAAATACGCAGTATTTT.